The entry below describes one TCR beta chain. These data come from a study of blood T cell repertoires in COVID-19. Study details: The United States, Italy and Spain were the sources of the acute and convalescent COVID-19 samples.

The CDR3 is made up of 16 amino acids. Trimming at V came to 5 bases and at J to 5 bases, leaving 8 bases not matched to a gene. Germline V gives CDR1 SGHTA, CDR2 FQGTGA. Per the original data handling: Using reference gene primer amplification, nucleated cell counts were estimated. The table came from immunoSEQ multiplex PCR; TCRdb's copy has only in-frame clones and leaves some out. V, J and clone size reflect that table, while D and trimming were determined from the DNA. The sample includes 230,000 or so clones, around four fifths seen only once; the top ten take roughly 7.8%. The sample taken for sequencing was peripheral blood. The source is a man in his forties with active or convalescent COVID-19. The chain combines TRBV7-3 with TRBJ2-3, with 12 bases fitting TRBD2. The CDR3 nucleotides are TGTGCCAGCAGCACCCGACTAGCGGGAGACGGAGATACGCAGTATTTT. Its translation is CASSTRLAGDGDTQYF.